The next 21 T cell receptor beta chains were all read from a single sample in a study of CDR3 diversity in severe acne. Each CDR3 protein gets one entry after TCRdb re-called the PCR reads with MiXCR. The sample has fewer than 90,000 distinct CDR3 sequences, 45% to 55% seen once. Sequencing was done on a sample of blood. These receptors all come from a male donor with severe acne vulgaris.

CDR3 protein: CASSPELAYGYEQYV. The CDR3 coding sequence is TGTGCCAGCAGCCCAGAACTAGCTTATGGCTACGAGCAGTACGTC. The chain is built from TRBV7-2 and TRBJ2-7; TRBD2 is a possible D gene (6 bases). The V gene lost 5 bases and the J gene lost 3 bases, with 17 bases spanning the gap. The CDR3 consists of 15 residues. CDR1 and CDR2 (germline): SGHTA, FQGNSA.

Details on this clonotype: The conserved phenylalanine or tryptophan is not found at the CDR3 terminus, so this likely reflects a read error. V is TRBV2 and J is TRBJ2-1; a possible D gene is TRBD1 (6 bases). The V end lost 6 bases, the J end lost 13 bases, and 19 bases lay between the germline ends. The CDR3 sequence is 13 residues long. The germline gives CDR1 SNHLY, CDR2 FYNNEI. The CDR3 sequence is CASSLRPLDSQFL. The CDR3, as DNA: TGTGCCAGCAGCTTAAGGCCGTTGGACAGCCAGTTCCTC.

Of note for this clonotype: A read error may explain this, as a much larger clone is one base away. The rearrangement joins TRBV4-1 to TRBJ1-2; maybe TRBD1 (5 bases). There are 15 residues in the CDR3. CDR1 is MGHRA, CDR2 YSYEKL, per germline. The CDR3 DNA reads as TGCGCCAGCAGCCAAGAAGGGGACCTTAACTATGACTACACCTTC. Translating it yields CASSQEGDLNYDYTF.

In the case of this clonotype: This may stem from a read error, because a much larger clone lies one nucleotide away. V is TRBV20-1 and J is TRBJ1-1; unclear D gene. There are 12 residues in the CDR3. CDR1 DFQATT and CDR2 SNEGSKA come from the germline V gene (reference sequence). CDR3: CSAQNSDVEASF. In DNA form, the CDR3 reads TGCAGTGCGCAGAACTCCGACGTGGAAGCTTCCTTT.

This clonotype was recorded at least ten times. The chain uses TRBV28 and TRBJ2-5; D is possibly TRBD1 or TRBD2 (6 bases each). CDR3 size: 13 residues. Germline values: CDR1 MDHEN, CDR2 SYDVKM. V was cut by 6 bases and J by 9 bases, with 17 bases left in between. Here the CDR3 DNA reads TGTGCCAGCAGACAGGGAGGTTCCCTAGCCCAGTACTTC. Its translation: CASRQGGSLAQYF.

V and J are TRBV7-8 and TRBJ1-1; the D is unclear. Trimming took off 3 bases at V and 1 base at J, with 12 bases between the two ends. Germline-derived CDR1 and CDR2 are SGHVS and FQNEAQ. The CDR3 has 15 residues. In DNA form, the CDR3 reads TGTGCCAGCAGCTTTTACCGGACGGCGAACACTGAAGCTTTCTTT. Its translation: CASSFYRTANTEAFF.

This clonotype was seen ten or more times. The J gene is TRBJ2-3, the V gene TRBV24-1; a weak D match, TRBD1 (5 bases). Trimming left V 9 bases short and J 8 bases short, with 29 bases between. The CDR3 loop spans 17 amino acids. The germline V gene encodes CDR1 KGHDR and CDR2 SFDVKD. CDR3 sequence reads: CATGLSSQGPELGTQYF. In nucleotides, the CDR3 is TGTGCCACCGGGTTATCTTCGCAGGGCCCCGAATTAGGTACGCAGTATTTT.

The chain is built from TRBV25-1 and TRBJ2-1; TRBD2 agrees at 14 bases. The J segment lost 8 bases and the V segment lost 3 bases, leaving 12 bases of the junction unmatched. Germline CDR1 and CDR2: MGHDK and SYGVNS. The CDR3 totals 18 residues. The CDR3 bases are TGTGCCAGCAGTGATTCTGTAGTGACTAGCGGGAGGGTCTATGAGCAGTTCTTC. Its protein is CASSDSVVTSGRVYEQFF.

V and J are TRBV25-1 and TRBJ2-7, with 8 bases matching TRBD2. CDR1 and CDR2 (germline): MGHDK, SYGVNS. The ends lost 2 bases at V and 4 bases at J; junction bases unmatched: 13. The CDR3 is 17 residues long. The chain's CDR3 is CASSEGGRAGGMYEQYF. CDR3 DNA: TGTGCCAGCAGTGAAGGGGGCAGGGCGGGAGGAATGTACGAGCAGTACTTC.

The CDR3 sequence is CATSDGKRPGELFF. The CDR3 nucleotides are TGTGCCACCAGTGACGGGAAACGGCCCGGGGAGCTGTTTTTT. The chain carries TRBV24-1 and TRBJ2-2, with D perhaps TRBD2 (5 bases). Germline assignment: CDR1 KGHDR and CDR2 SFDVKD. The germline V and J ends were trimmed by 4 bases and 6 bases, with 11 bases remaining between them. The CDR3 length is 14 residues.

The chain uses TRBV20-1 and TRBJ2-3, with TRBD2 identical over 8 bases. V shed 8 bases, J shed 0 bases, and the junction held 10 bases outside the gene matches. Germline V gene data show CDR1 as DFQATT and CDR2 as SNEGSKA (reference sequence). The CDR3 length is 15 residues. The CDR3 DNA is TGCAGTTCCACAGCGGGGGCTTCAAGCACAGATACGCAGTATTTT. It codes for CSSTAGASSTDTQYF.

The rearrangement joins TRBV29-1 to TRBJ2-1, with D possibly being TRBD1 (6 bases). The germline V gene encodes CDR1 SQVTM and CDR2 ANQGSEA. This CDR3 has 13 residues. Trimming took off 7 bases at V and 2 bases at J, with 12 bases between the two ends. CDR3 nucleotides: TGCAGCGCCCCGACAGGCCCCTACAATGAGCAGTTCTTC. Translation: CSAPTGPYNEQFF.

The chain has TRBV24-1 and TRBJ2-2; D gene uncertain. With 8 bases removed from V and 2 bases from J, the gap between germline ends came to 11 bases. Germline V gene sequence: CDR1 KGHDR, CDR2 SFDVKD. CDR3 length equals 14 residues. The CDR3 nucleotides read TGTGCCACCAACAGTCAGCACAACACCGGGGAGCTGTTTTTT. Encoded protein: CATNSQHNTGELFF.

This clonotype was seen repeatedly, ten times or more. The chain employs TRBV5-6 and TRBJ2-7, with D uncertain. V was clipped by 2 bases and J by 3 bases, with 9 bases between them. The CDR3 contains 13 residues. Germline CDR1 reads SGHDT; CDR2 reads YYEEEE. For the CDR3, the DNA is TGTGCCAGCAGCTTTCAGAGATACTACGAGCAGTACTTC. Translation: CASSFQRYYEQYF.

By share, this clonotype counts as medium-sized. This chain uses TRBV5-1 with TRBJ2-7, with TRBD1 as a possible D gene (5 bases). The CDR3 has 14 residues. Trimming pared 6 bases from V and 0 bases from J, leaving 13 bases between. CDR1 is SGHRS, CDR2 YFSETQ, per germline. CDR3 protein: CASKKDTSSYEQYF. In DNA form, the CDR3 reads TGCGCCAGCAAAAAGGACACCAGCTCCTACGAGCAGTACTTC. The full variable domain, completed using reference TRBV5-1 and TRBJ2-7, is KAGVTQTPRYLIKTRGQQVTLSCSPISGHRSVSWYQQTPGQGLQFLFEYFSETQRNKGNFPGRFSGRQFSNSRSEMNVSTLELGDSALYLCASKKDTSSYEQYFGPGTRLTVT.

This clonotype was detected a few times. A clone one base away is much larger, so this may be a read error. This sequence joins TRBV2 and TRBJ2-7; perhaps TRBD2 as D (6 bases). CDR3 length: 13 amino acids. Germline V gene sequence: CDR1 SNHLY, CDR2 FYNNEI. The germline V and J ends were trimmed by 11 bases and 5 bases, with 19 bases remaining between them. CDR3: CASSFRGTNEQYF. The CDR3 nucleotides read TGTGCCTCATCGTTCCGGGGGACCAACGAGCAGTACTTC. Combining the CDR3 with reference TRBV2 and TRBJ2-7 gives the whole variable domain EPEVTQTPSHQVTQMGQEVILRCVPISNHLYFYWYRQILGQKVEFLVSFYNNEISEKSEIFDDQFSVERPDGSNFTLKIRSTKLEDSAMYFCASSFRGTNEQYFGPGTRLTVT.

The chain couples TRBV6-1 to TRBJ1-4, with TRBD1 as a possible D gene (6 bases). Germline V gives CDR1 MNHNS, CDR2 SASEGT. With 5 bases removed from V and 2 bases from J, the gap between germline ends came to 12 bases. The CDR3 extends over 15 amino acids. The CDR3 is CASSYSGGTNEKLFF. For the CDR3, the DNA is TGTGCCAGCAGTTACTCCGGGGGCACTAATGAAAAACTGTTTTTT.

This clonotype was recorded a few times. The rearrangement links TRBV6-5 to TRBJ1-1; tentatively, D is TRBD1 (5 bases). Trimming shortened V by 2 bases and J by 5 bases, and 9 bases separated the two germline ends. The germline V gene encodes CDR1 MNHEY and CDR2 SVGAGI. The CDR3 sequence is 13 residues long. The chain's CDR3 is CASSYPGGTEAFF. CDR3 bases: TGTGCCAGCAGTTACCCGGGGGGGACTGAAGCTTTCTTT.

The chain links TRBV9 to TRBJ2-2; no clear D. V was pared by 2 bases and J by 8 bases, with 7 bases between. The CDR3 totals 12 residues. In germline, CDR1 is SGDLS, CDR2 YYNGEE. CDR3: CASSVSDGELFF. The CDR3 DNA follows: TGTGCCAGCAGCGTCTCGGATGGGGAGCTGTTTTTT.

This clonotype was picked up a small number of times. This chain connects TRBV7-2 to TRBJ2-1; 8 nucleotides align to TRBD2. Germline assignment: CDR1 SGHTA and CDR2 FQGNSA. Trimming removed 5 bases from V and 2 bases from J; junction bases left unmatched: 2. This CDR3 has 14 amino acids. CDR3 DNA sequence: TGTGCCAGCAGCCCCGGGGGGGCCTACAATGAGCAGTTCTTC. Its translation is CASSPGGAYNEQFF.

V gene TRBV28 combines with J gene TRBJ2-5; 7 nucleotides line up with TRBD2. The germline gives CDR1 MDHEN, CDR2 SYDVKM. Trimming cost V 6 bases and J 5 bases; bases outside gene matches: 18. This CDR3 comprises 17 residues. As DNA, the CDR3 is TGTGCCAGCAGCCCCGTTATTGGAGATGGGGGAGGGGAGACCCAGTACTTC. It encodes CASSPVIGDGGGETQYF.